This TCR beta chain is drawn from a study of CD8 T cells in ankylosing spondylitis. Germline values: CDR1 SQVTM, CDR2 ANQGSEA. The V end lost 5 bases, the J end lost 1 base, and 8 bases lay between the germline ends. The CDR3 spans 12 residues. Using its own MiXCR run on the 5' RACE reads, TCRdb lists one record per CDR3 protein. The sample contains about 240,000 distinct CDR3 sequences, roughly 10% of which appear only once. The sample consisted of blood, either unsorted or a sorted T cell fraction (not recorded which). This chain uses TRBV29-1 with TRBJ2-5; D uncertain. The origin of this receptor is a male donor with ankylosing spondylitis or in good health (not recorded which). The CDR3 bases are TGCAGCGTTTTCTTGGTCCAAGAGACCCAGTACTTC. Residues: CSVFLVQETQYF.